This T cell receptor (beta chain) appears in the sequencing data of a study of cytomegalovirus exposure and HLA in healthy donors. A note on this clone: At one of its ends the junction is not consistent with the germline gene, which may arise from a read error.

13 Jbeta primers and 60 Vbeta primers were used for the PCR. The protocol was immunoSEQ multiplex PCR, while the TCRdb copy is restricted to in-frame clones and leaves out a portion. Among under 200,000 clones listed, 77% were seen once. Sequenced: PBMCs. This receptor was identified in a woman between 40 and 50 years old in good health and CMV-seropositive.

In DNA form, the CDR3 reads TGTTCCAGCAGCTTGAATACCGGGACAGGGAAAAATCAGCCCCAGCATTTT. It translates to CSSSLNTGTGKNQPQHF. The chain is built from TRBV7-9 and TRBJ1-5; 9 bases map to TRBD1. There are 17 residues in the CDR3. In germline, CDR1 is SEHNR, CDR2 FQNEAQ (reference sequence). Looking up the rest from reference TRBV7-9 and TRBJ1-5 gives the full variable domain: DTGVSQNPRHKITKRGQNVTFRCDPISEHNRLYWYRQTLGQGPEFLTYFQNEAQLEKSRLLSDRFSAERPKGSFSTLEIQRTEQGDSAMYLCSSSLNTGTGKNQPQHFGDGTRLSIL.